One and the same sample provided the 21 T cell receptor beta chains below, sequenced in a study of post-analysis software for immune sequencing data. Researchers reported that TCR beta cDNA libraries carried unique molecular identifiers. TCRdb analysed the PCR reads with MiXCR anew, one entry per CDR3 protein. The sample holds a few hundred thousand distinct CDR3 sequences; around 36% are singletons and the top ten take 4.5% to 7.5%. Whole-study findings and limits: Patients used a few TRBV segments, including TRBV5-6, TRBV5-1 and TRBV20-1, more often than controls.

For these TCRs, the target antigens are not known. Input material: blood. These receptor sequences come from a girl younger than 18 with multiple sclerosis.

The chain recombines TRBV20-1 with TRBJ2-7; tentative D call: TRBD2 (6 bases). CDR1 and CDR2 (germline): DFQATT, SNEGSKA (reference sequence). The CDR3 sequence is 16 residues long. Trimming left V 0 bases short and J 1 base short, with 16 bases between. CDR3 region: CSAREWLEGPSYEQYF. In DNA form, the CDR3 reads TGCAGTGCTAGAGAGTGGTTGGAGGGGCCATCCTACGAGCAGTACTTC.

In this sample, this clonotype turned up a few times. A much more abundant neighbour one base away suggests this may be a read error. This sequence joins TRBV6-1 and TRBJ2-1; D perhaps matches TRBD1 (6 bases). V lost 2 bases, J lost 12 bases, and 14 bases lay in between. The CDR3 loop spans 13 amino acids. Germline CDR1 MNHNS, CDR2 SASEGT. CDR3 loop: CASSERWGRLQFF. Here the CDR3 DNA reads TGTGCCAGCAGTGAACGGTGGGGGCGCTTGCAGTTCTTC.

The chain joins TRBV5-6 to TRBJ2-3; 8 bases are shared with TRBD2. This CDR3 region has 16 residues. Trimming cost V 3 bases and J 3 bases; bases outside gene matches: 9. In germline, CDR1 is SGHDT, CDR2 YYEEEE. This CDR3 is CASSSAPGGGTDTQYF. CDR3 DNA sequence: TGTGCCAGCAGCTCCGCCCCTGGCGGGGGGACAGATACGCAGTATTTT. Full variable domain (rest looked up from reference TRBV5-6 and TRBJ2-3): DAGVTQSPTHLIKTRGQQVTLRCSPKSGHDTVSWYQQALGQGPQFIFQYYEEEERQRGNFPDRFSGHQFPNYSSELNVNALLLGDSALYLCASSSAPGGGTDTQYFGPGTRLTVL.

The chain carries TRBV5-5 and TRBJ2-1; no reliable D call. CDR3 length: 14 amino acids. CDR1 is SGHKS and CDR2 is YYEKEE in the germline V gene (reference sequence). V was trimmed by 3 bases and J by 4 bases, leaving 11 bases between them. CDR3: CASSSLTEYNEQFF. The DNA of the CDR3 is TGTGCCAGCAGCTCTCTCACAGAGTACAATGAGCAGTTCTTC. Together with reference TRBV5-5 and TRBJ2-1, the CDR3 gives the full variable domain: DAGVTQSPTHLIKTRGQQVTLRCSPISGHKSVSWYQQVLGQGPQFIFQYYEKEERGRGNFPDRFSARQFPNYSSELNVNALLLGDSALYLCASSSLTEYNEQFFGPGTRLTVL.

This clonotype was picked up a small number of times. The V call is TRBV12-3 or TRBV12-4, the J call TRBJ2-3, with 11 bases identical to TRBD2. J was trimmed by 6 bases and V by 2 bases; bases with no gene match: 4. The CDR3 sequence is 15 residues long. In DNA form, the CDR3 reads TGTGCCAGCAGTTTAAGACTAGCGGGGAGGGATACGCAGTATTTT. Amino acids: CASSLRLAGRDTQYF.

This chain uses TRBV20-1 with TRBJ2-3, with D perhaps TRBD2 (5 bases). Trimming cost V 8 bases and J 2 bases, with 17 bases left between them. The CDR3 runs to 14 residues. The germline CDR1 and CDR2 sequences are DFQATT and SNEGSKA (reference sequence). CDR3 nucleotide sequence: TGCAGTCCAAGTACGGGGTCCGCCACAGATACGCAGTATTTT. This sequence encodes CSPSTGSATDTQYF.

The table lists this clonotype with many counts. The chain uses TRBV10-3 and TRBJ2-5; D could derive from TRBD1 or TRBD2 (6 bases each). CDR3 length equals 15 residues. V was clipped by 8 bases and J by 3 bases, with 19 bases between them. Per the germline V gene, CDR1 is ENHRY and CDR2 is SYGVKD. CDR3 sequence (DNA): TGTGCCATCGGCGGGAAACAGGGAATTGAAGAGACCCAGTACTTC. Its translation is CAIGGKQGIEETQYF.

V is TRBV5-1 and J is TRBJ2-5; no firm D call. The CDR3 totals 13 residues. Germline assignment: CDR1 SGHRS and CDR2 YFSETQ. V was clipped by 2 bases and J by 3 bases, with 8 bases between them. CDR3 nucleotide sequence: TGCGCCAGCAGCTTCCGACCGGAAGAGACCCAGTACTTC. It specifies CASSFRPEETQYF.

J is TRBJ2-3 and V is TRBV6-5; tentatively, D is TRBD1 (5 bases). The CDR3 is made up of 15 amino acids. Germline V gene data show CDR1 as MNHEY and CDR2 as SVGAGI. The V end was cut by 6 bases, the J end by 0 bases, with 13 bases between. The CDR3 DNA is TGTGCCAGCAGGCGGTACAGGTCTAGCACAGATACGCAGTATTTT. Translated, it gives CASRRYRSSTDTQYF.

The chain combines TRBV7-2 with TRBJ1-2; 7 positions match TRBD1. Trimming took 4 bases from V and 7 from J; bases not matched to a gene: 15. This CDR3 has 16 residues. The germline CDR1 and CDR2 sequences are SGHTA and FQGNSA. The CDR3 loop is CASSSNSGGKGVGYTF. For the CDR3, the DNA is TGTGCCAGCAGCTCCAACTCAGGGGGTAAAGGGGTTGGCTACACCTTC.

This chain uses TRBV11-1 with TRBJ1-1; D is undetermined. Per the germline V gene, CDR1 is SGHAT and CDR2 is FQDESV (reference sequence). The CDR3 extends over 14 amino acids. The V end lost 0 bases, the J end lost 4 bases, and 9 bases lay between the germline ends. The CDR3 DNA is TGTGCCAGCAGCTTAGCGAGGGTCGGCACTGAAGCTTTCTTT. It yields the protein CASSLARVGTEAFF. The variable domain in full, with the rest retrieved from reference TRBV11-1 and TRBJ1-1, is EAEVAQSPRYKITEKSQAVAFWCDPISGHATLYWYRQILGQGPELLVQFQDESVVDDSQLPKDRFSAERLKGVDSTLKIQPAELGDSAMYLCASSLARVGTEAFFGQGTRLTVV.

The chain couples TRBV15 to TRBJ2-5, with TRBD1 matching 8 bases. V lost 4 bases, J lost 5 bases, and 12 bases stayed unmatched. Germline assignment: CDR1 LNHNV and CDR2 YYDKDF (reference sequence). The CDR3 consists of 16 residues. The CDR3 region has the DNA TGTGCCACCAGCACCCGTGCAGGGGGCATGAGGGAGACCCAGTACTTC. It encodes CATSTRAGGMRETQYF.

V usage is TRBV5-6 and J usage is TRBJ1-5, with 8 positions matching TRBD1. This CDR3 spans 18 amino acids. V gave up 5 bases and J gave up 1 base; unmatched junction bases: 14. Germline CDR1 and CDR2: SGHDT and YYEEEE. The CDR3 protein is CASRPDRGGGSSNQPQHF. The CDR3, as DNA: TGTGCCAGCAGACCTGACAGGGGCGGTGGGTCGAGCAATCAGCCCCAGCATTTT.

The chain uses TRBV18 and TRBJ1-2; 7 nucleotides line up with TRBD1. CDR1 and CDR2 (germline): KGHSH, LQKENI. V lost 3 bases to trimming and J lost 6 bases; unmatched junction nucleotides: 13. This CDR3 region has 16 residues. CDR3 DNA: TGTGCCAGCTCACCCCAACCTCGACAGGGTGTGAATGGCTACACCTTC. This codes for CASSPQPRQGVNGYTF.

The chain couples TRBV7-6 to TRBJ2-5; D is possibly TRBD1 (6 bases). Trimming stripped 3 bases from V and 11 bases from J, with 16 bases between. CDR1 and CDR2 (germline): SGHVS, FNYEAQ. This CDR3 has 13 amino acids. The CDR3 here is CASSFTGLDKQYF. The CDR3 nucleotides read TGTGCCAGCAGCTTCACAGGGCTTGACAAGCAGTACTTC. Variable domain in full (rest from reference TRBV7-6 and TRBJ2-5): GAGVSQSPRYKVTKRGQDVALRCDPISGHVSLYWYRQALGQGPEFLTYFNYEAQQDKSGLPNDRFSAERPEGSISTLTIQRTEQRDSAMYRCASSFTGLDKQYFGPGTRLLVL.

The rearrangement uses TRBV29-1 and TRBJ1-1; D unresolved. CDR3 size: 14 residues. In germline, CDR1 is SQVTM, CDR2 ANQGSEA. The V end was cut by 4 bases, the J end by 0 bases, with 12 bases between. The CDR3 bases are TGCAGCGTTGTAGGAGAGGGCTTGAACACTGAAGCTTTCTTT. Residues: CSVVGEGLNTEAFF.

The genes are TRBV5-6 and TRBJ2-7; D not certain. V gave up 3 bases and J gave up 3 bases, with 7 bases separating them. There are 12 residues in the CDR3. The germline V gene encodes CDR1 SGHDT and CDR2 YYEEEE. The CDR3 DNA follows: TGTGCCAGCAGCTCCGCTCTCTACGAGCAGTACTTC. Translation gives CASSSALYEQYF.

This clonotype was found a few times. The V call is TRBV9, the J call TRBJ2-5; D is unclear. The CDR3 is made up of 15 amino acids. Trimming took 4 bases from V and 1 from J, leaving 14 bases between them. Germline-derived CDR1 and CDR2 are SGDLS and YYNGEE. The CDR3 is CASSLEALPQETQYF. As DNA, the CDR3 is TGTGCCAGCAGCCTAGAGGCACTCCCCCAAGAGACCCAGTACTTC. Complete variable domain (other parts from reference TRBV9 and TRBJ2-5): DSGVTQTPKHLITATGQRVTLRCSPRSGDLSVYWYQQSLDQGLQFLIQYYNGEERAKGNILERFSAQQFPDLHSELNLSSLELGDSALYFCASSLEALPQETQYFGPGTRLLVL.

This clonotype came up a few times. V gene TRBV10-3 combines with J gene TRBJ2-1; D uncertain. The CDR3 totals 19 residues. V lost 7 bases and J lost 0, with 25 bases in between. The germline gives CDR1 ENHRY, CDR2 SYGVKD. The CDR3 DNA is TGTGCCATCACCCCTAGGACCGAAACCCACCCGATCTCCTACAATGAGCAGTTCTTC. Translating gives CAITPRTETHPISYNEQFF.

This clonotype was observed a few times. The V call is TRBV2, the J call TRBJ2-5; TRBD1 or TRBD2 may be the D gene (5 bases each). From germline, CDR1 is SNHLY and CDR2 FYNNEI. The CDR3 sequence is 14 residues long. Trimming left V 7 bases short and J 5 bases short, with 17 bases between. Written as DNA, the CDR3 is TGTGCCAGCAATCCTGGCAGGGACGGCGAGACCCAGTACTTC. Its protein product is CASNPGRDGETQYF.

This clonotype has a handful of counts. This CDR3 reads CASSFERASYNEQFF. The CDR3 coding sequence is TGTGCCAGCAGCTTTGAGCGGGCGTCCTACAATGAGCAGTTCTTC. This chain joins TRBV7-8 and TRBJ2-1; TRBD2 might be the D (6 bases). Per germline, CDR1 SGHVS and CDR2 FQNEAQ. This CDR3 contains 15 residues. With 3 bases removed from V and 1 base from J, the gap between germline ends came to 10 bases.